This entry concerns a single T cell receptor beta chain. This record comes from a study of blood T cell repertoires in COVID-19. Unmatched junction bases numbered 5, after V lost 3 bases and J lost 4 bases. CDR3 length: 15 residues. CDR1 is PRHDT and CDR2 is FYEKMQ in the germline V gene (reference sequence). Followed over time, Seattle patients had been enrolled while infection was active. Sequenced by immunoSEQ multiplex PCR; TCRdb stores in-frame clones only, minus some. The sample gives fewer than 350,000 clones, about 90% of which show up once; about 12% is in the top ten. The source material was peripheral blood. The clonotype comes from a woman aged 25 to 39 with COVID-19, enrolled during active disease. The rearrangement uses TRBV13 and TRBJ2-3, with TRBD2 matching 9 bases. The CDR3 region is CASSFGGGEADTQYF. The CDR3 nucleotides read TGTGCCAGCAGCTTCGGCGGGGGGGAGGCAGATACGCAGTATTTT.